One and the same sample provided the 6 T cell receptor beta chains below, sequenced in a study of technical replicates of blood from several donors. Sequencing was performed with immunoSEQ multiplex PCR; in TCRdb, only in-frame clones are kept and a portion is missing. The sample has around 72,000 clones, 85% to 95% seen once; the top ten hold under 0.5%. Sequencing was carried out using T cells isolated from PBMCs. Receptors were obtained from a human donor in good health.

The CDR3 DNA is TGTGCCAGCTCACTGGGACTAGTAGGCGAGCAGTACTTC. It yields the protein CASSLGLVGEQYF. This chain links TRBV18 with TRBJ2-7; 8 nucleotides agree with TRBD2. Per the germline V gene, CDR1 is KGHSH and CDR2 is LQKENI. Germline trimming cut 4 bases from V and 6 bases from J; bases unmatched to any gene: 5. The length of the CDR3 is 13 residues.

The rearrangement links TRBV11-2 to TRBJ1-5; TRBD1 aligns across 8 bases. Unmatched junction bases numbered 3, after V lost 1 base and J lost 1 base. In germline, CDR1 is SGHAT, CDR2 FQNNGV. There are 16 residues in the CDR3. CDR3 bases: TGTGCCAGCAGCTTAGGACAGGGGTTAAGCAATCAGCCCCAGCATTTT. Translating it yields CASSLGQGLSNQPQHF.

The DNA for the CDR3 is TGCGCCAGCAGCTTGGTATCGGGGGTTAGCTCCTACGAGCAGTACTTC. Translated, it gives CASSLVSGVSSYEQYF. The V call is TRBV5-1, the J call TRBJ2-7, with D possibly TRBD2 on 6 matching bases. Germline values: CDR1 SGHRS, CDR2 YFSETQ. CDR3 length: 16 residues. Between the trimmed V and J ends, which lost 0 bases and 0 bases, there was a span of 13 bases.

This rearrangement joins TRBV2 to TRBJ2-3, with TRBD2 as a possible D gene (6 bases). Trimming stripped 3 bases from V and 2 bases from J, with 9 bases between. The length of the CDR3 is 14 residues. The germline V gene has CDR1 SNHLY and CDR2 FYNNEI. CDR3: CASSETRATDTQYF. The CDR3 DNA sequence: TGTGCCAGCAGTGAGACTAGAGCCACAGATACGCAGTATTTT. The full variable domain, in which reference TRBV2 and TRBJ2-3 provide the parts outside the CDR3, is EPEVTQTPSHQVTQMGQEVILRCVPISNHLYFYWYRQILGQKVEFLVSFYNNEISEKSEIFDDQFSVERPDGSNFTLKIRSTKLEDSAMYFCASSETRATDTQYFGPGTRLTVL.

This chain joins TRBV4-3 and TRBJ2-3; 7 bases line up with TRBD2. Germline V gene lookup returns CDR1 LGHNA and CDR2 YSLEER. This CDR3 region has 16 residues. J gave up 4 bases and V 3 bases, and 10 bases lay outside the gene matches. The CDR3 spells CASSQGAGSRADTQYF. The CDR3 DNA reads TGCGCCAGCAGCCAGGGAGCGGGATCCAGAGCAGATACGCAGTATTTT.

V is TRBV28 and J is TRBJ2-7; TRBD2 might be the D (7 bases). The CDR3 spans 14 residues. Germline lookup yields CDR1 MDHEN and CDR2 SYDVKM. V was cut by 2 bases and J by 4 bases, with 12 bases left in between. CDR3 nucleotide sequence: TGTGCCAGCAGTTTAAGGGGGGGCTTGTACGAGCAGTACTTC. The encoded protein is CASSLRGGLYEQYF.